This T cell receptor beta chain was captured by sequencing in a study of blood T cell repertoires in COVID-19 (dated by TCRdb to about 2020). Background on the whole study: Collaborator samples came from the United States, Italy and Spain and covered acute and convalescent phases of COVID-19. The material from the prospective study consisted of cDNA or gDNA derived from T cells, B-cell-depleted T cells, or PBMCs. Subjects who had been exposed to COVID-19, were actively infected with it, or had recovered from it provided the deeply sampled blood TCRbeta repertoires that made up the dataset. A freely available public database, intended as a resource for researchers studying the immune response to SARS-CoV-2, is where the repertoires were released. The samples were drawn from the first 160 participants of the ongoing ImmuneRACE study and from 950 to 1,500 subjects provided by 6 global collaborators. A de-identified subject ID, COVID-19 status, age in years and sex were almost always included in the sample metadata. Where available, HLA class I and class II types were obtained from metadata supplied by the sample provider rather than from assay-based typing. Overall results and qualifications from the work: Clinical and demographic metadata were provided uncurated, with the amount varying by source and participant.

TCRbeta CDR3 regions were amplified from genomic DNA by means of the immunoSEQ Assay, a bias-controlled multiplex PCR. The study's processing was this. Nucleated cell counts per sample were estimated from amplification of reference gene primers within the assay. Sequence reads were collapsed and filtered to measure the absolute abundance of every unique TCRbeta CDR3 rearrangement. For each sample, productive Simpson clonality was calculated by taking the square root of Simpson's diversity index across productive rearrangements. Sourced from immuneACCESS, this table was stored by TCRdb with only in-frame sequences that have V and J called. A share of the clones is absent; for the studies checked, an unresolved V gene accounts for under half, and the remainder has no known explanation. V and J calls and clone size are those listed in that table; D and trimming were worked out from the DNA. The sample contains 85,000 to 100,000 clones, about nine tenths of them found a single time. 27% of the sample is held by the ten biggest clonotypes.

Whole blood was collected in K2EDTA tubes by collaborating institutions according to the institutions' own protocols. Collaborator samples were shipped for TCRbeta analysis as frozen whole blood, isolated PBMCs, or DNA extracted from either sample type. Measured from the cysteine to the phenylalanine, the CDR3 is 17 residues long. Only the CDR3 DNA is retained, 51 bases long and in frame from the first base. The germline V gene (reference sequence) supplies CDR1 WNHNN and CDR2 SYGVQD. V and J are trimmed by 4 bases and 1 base, and the gene matches miss 7 bases of the junction. In regard to this clone: What this receptor recognizes is not known. Per-nucleotide qualities are absent, and no much larger clonotype sits a single base away.

The sequence links TRBV10-1 to TRBJ2-3, with TRBD2 matching 11 junction bases. Sequencing input: peripheral blood. The origin of this receptor is a man aged 45-65 years with active or convalescent COVID-19. The DNA sequence is TGCGCCAGCAGTGGTCTTCCGGGACTAGCGGGCACAGATACGCAGTATTTT. Translation gives CASSGLPGLAGTDTQYF.